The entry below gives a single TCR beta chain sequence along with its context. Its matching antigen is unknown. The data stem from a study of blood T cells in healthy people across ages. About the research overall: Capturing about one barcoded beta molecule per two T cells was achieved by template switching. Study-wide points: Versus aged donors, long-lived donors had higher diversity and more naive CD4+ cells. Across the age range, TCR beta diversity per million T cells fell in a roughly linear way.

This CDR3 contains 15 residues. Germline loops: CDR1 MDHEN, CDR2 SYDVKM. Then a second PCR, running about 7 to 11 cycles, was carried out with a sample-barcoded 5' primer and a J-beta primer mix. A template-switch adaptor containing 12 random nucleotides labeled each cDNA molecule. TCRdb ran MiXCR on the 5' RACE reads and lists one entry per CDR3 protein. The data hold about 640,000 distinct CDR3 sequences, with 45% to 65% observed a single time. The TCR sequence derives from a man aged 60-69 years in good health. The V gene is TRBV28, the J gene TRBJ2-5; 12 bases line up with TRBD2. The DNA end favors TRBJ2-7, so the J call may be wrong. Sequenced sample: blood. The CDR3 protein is CASATSGGPGYEQYF. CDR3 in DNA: TGTGCCAGCGCTACTAGCGGGGGGCCTGGATACGAGCAGTACTTC.